These 23 T cell receptor beta chains came from one sample sequenced in a study of cytomegalovirus exposure and HLA in healthy donors (dated by TCRdb to 2017 to 2019). Library creation used the immunoSEQ multiplex PCR assay. A mixture of 60 forward primers for TCR Vbeta segments and 13 reverse primers for TCR Jbeta segments was used in the multiplex PCR. Sourced from immuneACCESS, this table was stored by TCRdb with only in-frame sequences that have V and J called. A share of the clones is absent; for the studies checked, an unresolved V gene accounts for under half, and the remainder has no known explanation. This sample lists about 160,000 clones; 80% to 90% were detected once. The top ten clones comprise 1.5% to 2% of the sample. Input material: PBMCs. The receptors come from a woman between 18 and 29 years old in good health and CMV-seronegative.

This rearrangement joins TRBV28 to TRBJ2-4; no clear D. The CDR3 is 15 residues long. Germline V gene lookup returns CDR1 MDHEN and CDR2 SYDVKM. Deletions cut 3 bases from V and 8 bases from J, with 17 bases between. The CDR3 spells CASSFIGAQVHIQYF. In nucleotides, the CDR3 is TGTGCCAGCAGTTTCATAGGTGCTCAGGTTCACATTCAGTACTTC.

The V gene is TRBV4-2, the J gene TRBJ2-6; TRBD1 might be the D (6 bases). V was cut by 1 base and J by 1 base, with 14 bases left in between. The CDR3 loop spans 18 amino acids. Germline V gene lookup returns CDR1 LGHNA and CDR2 YNFKEQ. The CDR3: CASSQVAGVPSGANVLTF. For the CDR3, the DNA is TGTGCCAGCAGCCAAGTAGCAGGGGTCCCATCTGGGGCCAACGTCCTGACTTTC.

The chain uses TRBV12-5 and TRBJ1-5, with D possibly TRBD1 on 5 matching bases. The CDR3 contains 17 residues. V lost 0 bases and J lost 2, with 14 bases in between. Germline loops: CDR1 LGHNT, CDR2 FRNRAP. The DNA of the CDR3 is TGTGCTAGTGGTTTGGTTCTGGGGGGAACCCGCAATCAGCCCCAGCATTTT. Translated, it gives CASGLVLGGTRNQPQHF.

This clone was counted between two and nine times. V usage is TRBV29-1 and J usage is TRBJ2-7, with 8 positions matching TRBD1. CDR3 size: 15 residues. The J segment lost 0 bases and the V segment lost 4 bases, leaving 8 bases of the junction unmatched. The germline V gene has CDR1 SQVTM and CDR2 ANQGSEA. As DNA, the CDR3 is TGCAGCGTTGGGGGACAGGCTGAAAGCTCCTACGAGCAGTACTTC. It yields the protein CSVGGQAESSYEQYF.

In its sample, this clone was seen a few times. The rearrangement links TRBV2 to TRBJ1-4; 8 bases are a match to TRBD1. V gave up 1 base and J gave up 10 bases; unmatched junction bases: 5. This CDR3 contains 14 residues. In germline, CDR1 is SNHLY, CDR2 FYNNEI. In DNA, the CDR3 is TGTGCCAGCAGTGAAGGGACAGGGCCCGGAAAACTGTTTTTT. This sequence encodes CASSEGTGPGKLFF.

This chain uses TRBV29-1 with TRBJ2-4, with D maybe TRBD2 (6 bases). The length of the CDR3 is 14 residues. Germline V gene sequence: CDR1 SQVTM, CDR2 ANQGSEA. With 3 bases removed from V and 2 bases from J, the gap between germline ends came to 11 bases. CDR3 loop: CSVDAGFPKNIQYF. CDR3 in DNA: TGCAGCGTTGACGCGGGATTCCCCAAAAACATTCAGTACTTC.

V gene TRBV5-4 combines with J gene TRBJ2-1; D might be TRBD1 (6 bases). The CDR3 runs 15 residues. The V gene's germline CDR1 is SGHNT and CDR2 YYREEE (reference sequence). Trimming took 2 bases from V and 3 from J, leaving 12 bases between them. CDR3 coding DNA: TGTGCCAGCAGCTTCACCGGACAGAACTACAATGAGCAGTTCTTC. Its translation: CASSFTGQNYNEQFF. Together with reference TRBV5-4 and TRBJ2-1, the CDR3 gives the full variable domain: ETGVTQSPTHLIKTRGQQVTLRCSSQSGHNTVSWYQQALGQGPQFIFQYYREEENGRGNFPPRFSGLQFPNYSSELNVNALELDDSALYLCASSFTGQNYNEQFFGPGTRLTVL.

A note on this clone: One end of the junction does not line up with germline, which may come from a read error. The rearrangement joins TRBV7-9 to TRBJ2-7; D perhaps matches TRBD1 (7 bases). CDR1 and CDR2 (germline): SEHNR, FQNEAQ (reference sequence). The CDR3 is made up of 15 amino acids. The CDR3 nucleotides are TGTTCCAGCAGCTCCCAATCAGGGGGGTCCTACGAGCAGTACTTC. It encodes CSSSSQSGGSYEQYF.

This clone has only one observation. The J gene is TRBJ2-3, the V gene TRBV13; D unresolved. The V gene's germline CDR1 is PRHDT and CDR2 FYEKMQ (reference sequence). Trimming removed 5 bases at V and 7 bases at J, with 13 bases between. This CDR3 comprises 13 residues. The CDR3 DNA reads as TGTGCCAGCAGCCTAAGCAGAGCGTATACGCAGTATTTT. Its translation is CASSLSRAYTQYF.

V is TRBV2 and J is TRBJ1-6; TRBD1 matches 7 bases. Germline V gives CDR1 SNHLY, CDR2 FYNNEI. There are 16 residues in the CDR3. V gave up 6 bases and J gave up 2 bases; unmatched junction bases: 7. CDR3 protein: CASRRTGSAYNSPLHF. Here the CDR3 DNA reads TGTGCCAGCAGGAGGACAGGATCTGCCTATAATTCACCCCTCCACTTT.

V is TRBV6-4 and J is TRBJ2-1; 13 positions match TRBD2. Trimming took 4 bases from V and 10 from J; bases not matched to a gene: 7. From germline, CDR1 is MRHNA and CDR2 SNTAGT. The CDR3 contains 15 residues. CDR3 nucleotides: TGTGCCAGCAGTGGAACTAGCGGGGGGGCTGGAGAGCAGTTCTTC. Translating gives CASSGTSGGAGEQFF.

The chain has TRBV2 and TRBJ2-7, with a weak D call TRBD1 (6 bases). Trimming left V 4 bases short and J 5 bases short, with 18 bases between. Germline V gene data show CDR1 as SNHLY and CDR2 as FYNNEI. The CDR3 has 15 residues. The chain's CDR3 is CASSGGTSSGDEQYF. The CDR3 region has the DNA TGTGCCAGCAGTGGGGGGACATCGTCTGGGGACGAGCAGTACTTC.

V usage is TRBV27 and J usage is TRBJ1-5; no reliable D call. The CDR3 runs 15 residues. Trimming left V 6 bases short and J 0 bases short, with 12 bases between. From germline, CDR1 is MNHEY and CDR2 SMNVEV (reference sequence). The DNA of the CDR3 is TGTGCCAGCAGGCTCAACCTATATAGCAATCAGCCCCAGCATTTT. This gives the protein CASRLNLYSNQPQHF.

The sample holds one count of this clone. This sequence joins TRBV28 and TRBJ1-2, with 9 positions matching TRBD1. The junction had 6 bases not matched to a gene; V was cut back by 6 bases and J by 4 bases. Germline V gene lookup returns CDR1 MDHEN and CDR2 SYDVKM. The CDR3 covers 14 residues. CDR3 coding DNA: TGTGCCAGCAGAGACAGGGGGTTTTCCTATGGCTACACCTTC. This translates into CASRDRGFSYGYTF.

This chain joins TRBV7-2 and TRBJ2-3; 10 bases line up with TRBD2. Germline trimming cut 4 bases from V and 0 bases from J; bases unmatched to any gene: 7. Germline V gene data show CDR1 as SGHTA and CDR2 as FQGNSA. The CDR3 has 17 amino acids. CDR3 in amino acids: CASSSHPTSGSTDTQYF. CDR3 nucleotide sequence: TGTGCCAGCAGCTCCCACCCGACTAGCGGGAGCACAGATACGCAGTATTTT.

The rearrangement joins TRBV19 to TRBJ1-5, with TRBD1 matching 9 bases. V was clipped by 4 bases and J by 2 bases; unmatched bases: 12. The CDR3 runs to 18 residues. Germline V lookup: CDR1 LNHDA, CDR2 SQIVND (reference sequence). The CDR3 is CASSRTGQGDLGNQPQHF. In DNA, the CDR3 is TGTGCCAGTAGTAGGACGGGACAGGGCGATTTGGGCAATCAGCCCCAGCATTTT.

This clone turned up a few times. The chain combines TRBV5-1 with TRBJ1-1; maybe TRBD1 (6 bases). This CDR3 has 15 residues. From germline, CDR1 is SGHRS and CDR2 YFSETQ. V was shortened by 2 bases and J by 1 base, with 12 bases between the two germline ends. Here the CDR3 reads CASSLGRGSNTEAFF. For the CDR3, the DNA is TGCGCCAGCAGCTTAGGTAGGGGGTCGAACACTGAAGCTTTCTTT.

This chain links TRBV27 with TRBJ2-3; 16 bases match TRBD2. J gave up 5 bases and V 6 bases, and 11 bases lay outside the gene matches. CDR3 length: 18 residues. Germline CDR1 reads MNHEY; CDR2 reads SMNVEV (reference sequence). The CDR3 bases are TGTGCCAGCAGCCCGGAGGGGACTAGCGGGAGGGCCATAGATACGCAGTATTTT. This gives the protein CASSPEGTSGRAIDTQYF.

J is TRBJ2-1 and V is TRBV29-1; D unclear. The CDR3 runs 11 residues. Germline CDR1 reads SQVTM; CDR2 reads ANQGSEA. The V and J ends lost 4 bases and 4 bases respectively, with 5 bases between them. CDR3 DNA sequence: TGCAGCGTTGGGCAGTACAATGAGCAGTTCTTC. Translating it yields CSVGQYNEQFF.

The chain is built from TRBV15 and TRBJ1-4; no clear D. In germline, CDR1 is LNHNV, CDR2 YYDKDF (reference sequence). The CDR3 runs 14 residues. V shed 6 bases and J shed 8 bases, with 16 bases lying between them. CDR3 protein: CATSPVSPPEKLFF. DNA for the CDR3: TGTGCCACCAGTCCGGTGTCGCCGCCAGAAAAACTGTTTTTT. Supplemented by reference TRBV15 and TRBJ1-4, the full variable domain reads DAMVIQNPRYQVTQFGKPVTLSCSQTLNHNVMYWYQQKSSQAPKLLFHYYDKDFNNEADTPDNFQSRRPNTSFCFLDIRSPGLGDTAMYLCATSPVSPPEKLFFGSGTQLSVL.

The chain joins TRBV21-1 to TRBJ2-1; the table calls TRBD2, which could not be checked here. TRBV21-1 has pseudogene status. The CDR3 sequence is 11 residues long. The CDR3 sequence: CASSNGDEQFF. CDR3 sequence (DNA): TGTGCCAGCAGCAACGGGGATGAGCAGTTCTTC.

The chain uses TRBV28 and TRBJ2-5, with D perhaps TRBD2 (6 bases). Trimming left V 4 bases short and J 5 bases short, with 14 bases between. CDR1 is MDHEN and CDR2 is SYDVKM in the germline V gene. The CDR3 consists of 14 residues. The CDR3 DNA reads TGTGCCAGCAGTTACGGGGGAAGCAGGGAGACCCAGTACTTC. Translation: CASSYGGSRETQYF.

The chain uses TRBV27 and TRBJ2-3; the match to TRBD1 covers 8 bases. This CDR3 has 16 residues. Trimming cost V 4 bases and J 0 bases; bases outside gene matches: 6. Germline values: CDR1 MNHEY, CDR2 SMNVEV (reference sequence). The CDR3 DNA reads as TGTGCCAGCAGTTCCCTACCAGGGGGCAGCACAGATACGCAGTATTTT. Amino acid sequence: CASSSLPGGSTDTQYF.